Listed below are T cell receptor beta chains from one sample, sequenced in a study of OX40 agonist ivuxolimab in advanced cancers. Measured with immunoSEQ multiplex PCR; TCRdb has only the in-frame clones, and not every one. The profile shows 58,000 or so clones, 80% to 90% of them singletons. The sample here was CD4+ or CD8+ T cells sorted from blood, taken in a trial of the OX40 agonist ivuxolimab. These receptors all stem from an adult with an advanced solid tumor such as melanoma, head and neck, liver or kidney cancer. The CDR3 runs from the conserved cysteine through the conserved F or W. D genes are given only for firm matches. Size is stated for part of the rows, as once, few or many counts, or as a class when the clone is expanded.

v_gene: TRBV6-5; abundance: .; j_gene: TRBJ2-3; d_gene: .; CDR3nt: TGTGCCAGCAGCCGTTCGGGACTCCTAGGGGATACGCAGTATTTT; CDR3aa: CASSRSGLLGDTQYF
v_gene: TRBV10-3; abundance: once; j_gene: TRBJ2-4; d_gene: .; CDR3nt: TGTGCCATCAGCCAGGGGAGCGAGAGCATTCAGTACTTC; CDR3aa: CAISQGSESIQYF
v_gene: TRBV5-4; abundance: .; j_gene: TRBJ1-2; d_gene: TRBD1; CDR3nt: TGTGCCAGCAGCTCGATGGACAGGGGGCCTCATGGCTACACCTTC; CDR3aa: CASSSMDRGPHGYTF
v_gene: TRBV2; abundance: .; j_gene: TRBJ2-3; d_gene: TRBD2; CDR3nt: TGTGCCAGTAGGAAGGGGAGGGGCGAGGATACGCAGTATTTT; CDR3aa: CASRKGRGEDTQYF
v_gene: TRBV28; abundance: .; j_gene: TRBJ1-4; d_gene: .; CDR3nt: TGTGCCAGCAGTTTGATAAGCAGGGCTAATGAAAAACTGTTTTTT; CDR3aa: CASSLISRANEKLFF
v_gene: TRBV5-5; abundance: .; j_gene: TRBJ1-2; d_gene: .; CDR3nt: TGTGCCAGCAGCTCCCCCCCAGGAGGACGGGTCTATGGCTACACCTTC; CDR3aa: CASSSPPGGRVYGYTF
v_gene: TRBV27; abundance: .; j_gene: TRBJ1-1; d_gene: .; CDR3nt: TGTGCCAGCAGTTTAGGTAGGGGTCGAGGGGATTCGGGTACTGAAGCTTTCTTT; CDR3aa: CASSLGRGRGDSGTEAFF
v_gene: TRBV30; abundance: .; j_gene: TRBJ1-4; d_gene: .; CDR3nt: TGTGCCTGGAGTACGGAGGGAGGGCGGGAAAAACTGTTTTTT; CDR3aa: CAWSTEGGREKLFF
v_gene: TRBV11-3; abundance: .; j_gene: TRBJ2-1; d_gene: .; CDR3nt: TGTGCCAGCAGCTTAGCGGGATCGGGCGAGCAGTTCTTC; CDR3aa: CASSLAGSGEQFF
v_gene: TRBV7-2; abundance: once; j_gene: TRBJ2-7; d_gene: TRBD1; CDR3nt: TGTGCCAGCAGCTTAGGGCCCGGGACAGGTTTCTACGAGCAGTACTTC; CDR3aa: CASSLGPGTGFYEQYF
v_gene: TRBV27; abundance: .; j_gene: TRBJ1-5; d_gene: TRBD1; CDR3nt: TGTGCCAGCAGTCAACAGGGGGCACTACAGCCCCAGCATTTT; CDR3aa: CASSQQGALQPQHF
v_gene: TRBV7-3; abundance: .; j_gene: TRBJ2-2; d_gene: TRBD1; CDR3nt: TGTGCCAGCAGCTCGAGACAGGGGGCTGACACCGGGGAGCTGTTTTTT; CDR3aa: CASSSRQGADTGELFF
v_gene: TRBV7-3; abundance: .; j_gene: TRBJ2-1; d_gene: TRBD2; CDR3nt: TGTGCCAGCAGCTCACCCCAGCGGGGGGTCAATGAGCAGTTCTTC; CDR3aa: CASSSPQRGVNEQFF
v_gene: TRBV7-2; abundance: .; j_gene: TRBJ1-1; d_gene: TRBD1; CDR3nt: TGTGCCAGCAGGAAGACAGGGGGCGCTGAGGACACTGAAGCTTTCTTT; CDR3aa: CASRKTGGAEDTEAFF
v_gene: TRBV4-2; abundance: .; j_gene: TRBJ1-6; d_gene: .; CDR3nt: TGTGCCAGCAGCCTTGAGGGAGCCTCTAATTCACCCCTCCACTTT; CDR3aa: CASSLEGASNSPLHF
v_gene: TRBV27; abundance: .; j_gene: TRBJ1-2; d_gene: TRBD1; CDR3nt: TGTGCCAGCAGATACCGGGACAGTGTTAACTATGGCTACACCTTC; CDR3aa: CASRYRDSVNYGYTF
v_gene: TRBV27; abundance: .; j_gene: TRBJ2-1; d_gene: .; CDR3nt: TGTGCCAGCAGTCGATCGACAGAACTTTACAATGAGCAGTTCTTC; CDR3aa: CASSRSTELYNEQFF
v_gene: TRBV6-4; abundance: .; j_gene: TRBJ2-1; d_gene: TRBD1; CDR3nt: TGTGCCAGCCCCAGGGGGTACAATGAGCAGTTCTTC; CDR3aa: CASPRGYNEQFF
v_gene: TRBV5-6; abundance: .; j_gene: TRBJ2-3; d_gene: .; CDR3nt: TGTGCCAGCAGCTCGGACACCACAGATACGCAGTATTTT; CDR3aa: CASSSDTTDTQYF
v_gene: TRBV30; abundance: .; j_gene: TRBJ2-1; d_gene: .; CDR3nt: TGTGCCTGGGGCCCCGTAAGGGGGTACAATGAGCAGTTCTTC; CDR3aa: CAWGPVRGYNEQFF
v_gene: TRBV7-8; abundance: .; j_gene: TRBJ2-3; d_gene: .; CDR3nt: TGTGCCAGCAGCTTAGCGAGGCTGGAGGATACGCAGTATTTT; CDR3aa: CASSLARLEDTQYF
v_gene: TRBV27; abundance: .; j_gene: TRBJ1-1; d_gene: .; CDR3nt: TGTGCCAGCAGTTTATTCAGGGATACTGAAGCTTTCTTT; CDR3aa: CASSLFRDTEAFF
v_gene: TRBV7-8; abundance: .; j_gene: TRBJ1-1; d_gene: .; CDR3nt: TGTGCCAGCAGCTTAGAAAAGAGGGTCACTGAAGCTTTCTTT; CDR3aa: CASSLEKRVTEAFF
v_gene: TRBV28; abundance: .; j_gene: TRBJ1-5; d_gene: .; CDR3nt: TGTGCCAGCAGTTTAAAAGGGACTTCGCCCCAGCATTTT; CDR3aa: CASSLKGTSPQHF
v_gene: TRBV18; abundance: .; j_gene: TRBJ2-5; d_gene: TRBD2; CDR3nt: TGTGCCAGCTCACCACGAACTAGCGGGAGTGAGGAGACCCAGTACTTC; CDR3aa: CASSPRTSGSEETQYF
v_gene: TRBV4-3; abundance: .; j_gene: TRBJ1-6; d_gene: .; CDR3nt: TGCGCCAGCAGCCACGGCAGGGTGTCTAATTCACCCCTCCACTTT; CDR3aa: CASSHGRVSNSPLHF
v_gene: TRBV27; abundance: .; j_gene: TRBJ2-1; d_gene: .; CDR3nt: TGTGCCAGCAGCCCCAGGGTCTCCTACAATGAGCAGTTCTTC; CDR3aa: CASSPRVSYNEQFF
v_gene: TRBV29-1; abundance: .; j_gene: TRBJ1-1; d_gene: TRBD1; CDR3nt: TGCAGCGTTGAAGGGACAGGGTTTGAAGCTTTCTTT; CDR3aa: CSVEGTGFEAFF
v_gene: TRBV6-6; abundance: .; j_gene: TRBJ2-7; d_gene: .; CDR3nt: TGTGCCAGCAGTTACTCGAGCTACGAGCAGTACTTC; CDR3aa: CASSYSSYEQYF
v_gene: TRBV6-6; abundance: .; j_gene: TRBJ1-3; d_gene: .; CDR3nt: TGTGCCAGCAGTTTTCAGGAGTTCTCTGGAAACACCATATATTTT; CDR3aa: CASSFQEFSGNTIYF
v_gene: TRBV20-1; abundance: few; j_gene: TRBJ1-2; d_gene: .; CDR3nt: TGCAGTGCTAGAGACAACAGGGACGTAAACTTC; CDR3aa: CSARDNRDVNF
v_gene: TRBV6-1; abundance: once; j_gene: TRBJ2-1; d_gene: TRBD2; CDR3nt: TGTGCCAGCATCAGGTCTAGCGGGAGCAATGAGCAGTTCTTC; CDR3aa: CASIRSSGSNEQFF
v_gene: TRBV11-3; abundance: .; j_gene: TRBJ2-1; d_gene: TRBD2; CDR3nt: TGTGCCAGCAGCCGTTCTAGCGGGGGTTACAATGAGCAGTTCTTC; CDR3aa: CASSRSSGGYNEQFF
v_gene: TRBV12-5; abundance: once; j_gene: TRBJ2-2; d_gene: .; CDR3nt: TGTGCTAGTGGTTTGTCGGACAGTTACACCGGGGAGCTGTTTTTT; CDR3aa: CASGLSDSYTGELFF
v_gene: TRBV9; abundance: .; j_gene: TRBJ2-5; d_gene: TRBD2; CDR3nt: TGTGCCAGCAGCCCAGGTCTGATGGCTAGCGGGGCCCTCCAAGAGACCCAGTACTTC; CDR3aa: CASSPGLMASGALQETQYF
v_gene: TRBV29-1; abundance: .; j_gene: TRBJ2-7; d_gene: TRBD1; CDR3nt: TGCAGCGTTGAAGAATCGGGGACAGGGGGCATGAACGAGCAGTACTTC; CDR3aa: CSVEESGTGGMNEQYF
v_gene: TRBV30; abundance: .; j_gene: TRBJ2-1; d_gene: .; CDR3nt: TGTGCCTGGAGTGTACTGAGGGGGGGGCCCTACAATGAGCAGTTCTTC; CDR3aa: CAWSVLRGGPYNEQFF
v_gene: TRBV7-9; abundance: .; j_gene: TRBJ1-1; d_gene: TRBD1; CDR3nt: TGTGCCAGCAGCTTAACAGGGGCGGCCACTGAAGCTTTCTTT; CDR3aa: CASSLTGAATEAFF
v_gene: TRBV19; abundance: .; j_gene: TRBJ1-1; d_gene: .; CDR3nt: TGTGCCAGTAGTATAAATGGACACTCTGAAGCTTTCTTT; CDR3aa: CASSINGHSEAFF
v_gene: TRBV11-2; abundance: once; j_gene: TRBJ2-5; d_gene: TRBD1; CDR3nt: TGTGCCAGCAGCCGCAGGGGGACCCAAGAGACCCAGTACTTC; CDR3aa: CASSRRGTQETQYF
v_gene: TRBV9; abundance: .; j_gene: TRBJ2-5; d_gene: .; CDR3nt: TGTGCCAGCAGCGTAGACGGGGGAGAAGAGACCCAGTACTTC; CDR3aa: CASSVDGGEETQYF
v_gene: TRBV30; abundance: .; j_gene: TRBJ1-1; d_gene: TRBD1; CDR3nt: TGTGCCTGGAGTGTAACAGGGGGAAGCACTGAAGCTTTCTTT; CDR3aa: CAWSVTGGSTEAFF
v_gene: TRBV28; abundance: .; j_gene: TRBJ2-3; d_gene: .; CDR3nt: TGTGCCAGCAGGGGAGACAGGGAGGCAGATACGCAGTATTTT; CDR3aa: CASRGDREADTQYF
v_gene: TRBV6-5; abundance: .; j_gene: TRBJ2-1; d_gene: TRBD2; CDR3nt: TGTGCCAGCAAACTAGCGGGACCGGGAAATGAGCAGTTCTTC; CDR3aa: CASKLAGPGNEQFF
v_gene: TRBV5-4; abundance: .; j_gene: TRBJ2-3; d_gene: .; CDR3nt: TGTGCCAGCAGCTCGAGAGTAGAAGATACGCAGTATTTT; CDR3aa: CASSSRVEDTQYF
v_gene: TRBV7-8; abundance: .; j_gene: TRBJ1-1; d_gene: TRBD1; CDR3nt: TGTGCCAGCAGCTTAGCGCTTTGGGGGGCAGGGGGCACTGAAGCTTTCTTT; CDR3aa: CASSLALWGAGGTEAFF